In its sample, the clone carrying this TCR beta chain was seen a few times. This entry comes from a study of identical twins. Healthy Caucasians made up all donors. The cDNA had a unique molecular identifier and a template-switch universal primer site. TCRdb reanalysed the 5' RACE reads using MiXCR and keeps one entry per CDR3 protein. The sample records 210,000 or so distinct CDR3 sequences, about 16% being singletons. J was trimmed by 5 bases and V by 1 base; bases with no gene match: 7. The germline V gene encodes CDR1 SGHVS and CDR2 FQNEAQ. This CDR3 comprises 17 residues. These data also formed part of another study, on T cells expressing NK-cell markers.

The chain carries TRBV7-8 and TRBJ2-2; 10 positions agree with TRBD2. Sequencing was done on a sample of CD8+ T cells sorted from blood. The sequence was collected from a woman in her late teens or twenties in good health. The chain's CDR3 is CASSLGAGGPITGELFF. Written as DNA, the CDR3 is TGTGCCAGCAGCTTAGGAGCGGGGGGGCCCATTACCGGGGAGCTGTTTTTT.